Listed here are 10 T cell receptor beta chains from one sample, sequenced in a study of cytomegalovirus exposure and HLA in healthy donors. The PCR had 60 Vbeta and 13 Jbeta primers. The protocol was immunoSEQ multiplex PCR, while the TCRdb copy is restricted to in-frame clones and leaves out a portion. The sample holds some 130,000 clones, around 80% seen once. Sequencing input: PBMCs. The receptor set was obtained from a female donor in good health and CMV-seronegative.

V and J are TRBV4-3 and TRBJ2-1; 10 bases agree with TRBD1. The CDR3 consists of 15 residues. The V segment lost 4 bases and the J segment 8 bases; nucleotides outside the gene matches: 8. Germline lookup yields CDR1 LGHNA and CDR2 YSLEER. CDR3 protein: CASSPTDRGGDEQFF. The CDR3 DNA sequence: TGCGCCAGCAGCCCGACGGACAGGGGGGGGGATGAGCAGTTCTTC.

Only one count was recorded for this clone. The chain links TRBV11-2 to TRBJ2-1, with 8 bases matching TRBD1. This CDR3 comprises 15 residues. Germline assignment: CDR1 SGHAT and CDR2 FQNNGV. J gave up 9 bases and V 5 bases, and 12 bases lay outside the gene matches. For the CDR3, the DNA is TGTGCCAGCAGCCTAGGACAGGGACGGGCCACTGAGCAGTTCTTC. Translating gives CASSLGQGRATEQFF.

This sequence joins TRBV12-5 and TRBJ2-1; D may be TRBD2 (6 bases). Per the germline V gene, CDR1 is LGHNT and CDR2 is FRNRAP. V was cut by 0 bases and J by 0 bases, with 12 bases left in between. The CDR3 totals 17 residues. CDR3 DNA: TGTGCTAGTGGTTTGGTACTGGAGGGAAGCTCCTACAATGAGCAGTTCTTC. Protein sequence: CASGLVLEGSSYNEQFF.

This clone has just one count. Within the sample, other DNA sequences also encode this same CDR3. This chain uses TRBV6-5 with TRBJ2-7; 8 bases match TRBD1. The germline V gene has CDR1 MNHEY and CDR2 SVGAGI. V lost 7 bases and J lost 5; bases outside the gene matches: 7. CDR3 length: 13 amino acids. The CDR3 protein is CASIRTGTNEQYF. The CDR3 coding sequence is TGTGCCAGCATCCGGACAGGGACCAACGAGCAGTACTTC.

This rearrangement joins TRBV28 to TRBJ2-1; possibly TRBD2 for D (6 bases). V was cut by 7 bases and J by 0 bases, with 13 bases left in between. Looked up from germline, CDR1 is MDHEN and CDR2 is SYDVKM. The CDR3 is 15 amino acids. The CDR3 loop reads CASNLAPSSYNEQFF. Here the CDR3 DNA reads TGTGCCAGCAATCTAGCGCCGAGCTCCTACAATGAGCAGTTCTTC.

J is TRBJ2-3 and V is TRBV7-2; D perhaps matches TRBD2 (5 bases). Germline loops: CDR1 SGHTA, CDR2 FQGNSA. V gave up 4 bases and J gave up 3 bases, with 11 bases separating them. This CDR3 spans 14 amino acids. CDR3 loop: CASSSIRGTDTQYF. CDR3 sequence (DNA): TGTGCCAGCAGCTCAATTAGAGGGACAGATACGCAGTATTTT.

V is TRBV11-2 and J is TRBJ2-5; 9 positions match TRBD1. CDR1 is SGHAT, CDR2 FQNNGV, per germline. The junction had 5 bases not matched to a gene; V was cut back by 0 bases and J by 0 bases. This CDR3 has 17 amino acids. DNA for the CDR3: TGTGCCAGCAGCTTAGAGGGGGGGACAGGGCACCAAGAGACCCAGTACTTC. It is translated as CASSLEGGTGHQETQYF.

This chain joins TRBV6-5 and TRBJ2-7, with a weak D call TRBD1 (6 bases). This CDR3 region has 15 residues. Germline V gene data show CDR1 as MNHEY and CDR2 as SVGAGI. The V end was cut by 2 bases, the J end by 2 bases, with 13 bases between. The chain's CDR3 is CASSYSRTDTYEQYF. DNA for the CDR3: TGTGCCAGCAGTTACAGCAGGACAGATACCTACGAGCAGTACTTC.

V is TRBV5-6 and J is TRBJ1-2; D remains ambiguous. Germline V gene lookup returns CDR1 SGHDT and CDR2 YYEEEE. The CDR3 is 14 residues long. Trimming cost V 3 bases and J 6 bases, with 15 bases left between them. Here the CDR3 reads CASSSASYVDGYTF. DNA of the CDR3: TGTGCCAGCAGCTCTGCAAGCTACGTCGATGGCTACACCTTC.

The CDR3 coding sequence is TGCGCCAGCAGCCCCCGTCAGGGGGAGGAAGCTTTCTTT. It codes for CASSPRQGEEAFF. V and J are TRBV4-1 and TRBJ1-1, with 7 bases matching TRBD1. The V segment lost 4 bases and the J segment 8 bases; nucleotides outside the gene matches: 7. CDR1 MGHRA and CDR2 YSYEKL come from the germline V gene. The CDR3 is 13 residues long.